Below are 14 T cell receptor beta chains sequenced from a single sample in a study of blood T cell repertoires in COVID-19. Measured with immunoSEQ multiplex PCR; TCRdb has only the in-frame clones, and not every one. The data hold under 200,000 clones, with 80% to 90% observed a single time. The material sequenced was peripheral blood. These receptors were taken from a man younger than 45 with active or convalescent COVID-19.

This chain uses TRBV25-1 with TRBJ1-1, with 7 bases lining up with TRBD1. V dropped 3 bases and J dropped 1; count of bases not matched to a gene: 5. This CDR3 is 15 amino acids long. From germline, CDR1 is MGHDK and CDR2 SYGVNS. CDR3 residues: CASSDWGQQNTEAFF. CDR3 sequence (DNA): TGTGCCAGCAGTGATTGGGGACAGCAGAACACTGAAGCTTTCTTT.

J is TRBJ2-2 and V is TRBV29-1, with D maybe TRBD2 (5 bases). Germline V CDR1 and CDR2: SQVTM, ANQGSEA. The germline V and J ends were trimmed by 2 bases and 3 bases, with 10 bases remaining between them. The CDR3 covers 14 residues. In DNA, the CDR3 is TGCAGCGTTGAATTGGCGCGGGACACCGGGGAGCTGTTTTTT. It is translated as CSVELARDTGELFF.

The CDR3 nucleotides read TGTGCCAGCAGTTGGCGAACTAGCGGGACTACAGATACGCAGTATTTT. This translates into CASSWRTSGTTDTQYF. This chain connects TRBV27 to TRBJ2-3; TRBD2 matches at 10 bases. V trimming: 4 bases; J trimming: 3 bases; junction bases outside the gene matches: 7. The CDR3 has 16 amino acids. Germline values: CDR1 MNHEY, CDR2 SMNVEV (reference sequence).

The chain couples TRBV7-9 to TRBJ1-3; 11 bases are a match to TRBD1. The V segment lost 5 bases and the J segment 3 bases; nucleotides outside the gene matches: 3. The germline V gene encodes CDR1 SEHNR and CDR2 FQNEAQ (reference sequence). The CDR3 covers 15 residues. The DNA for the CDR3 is TGTGCCAGCAGCCCGGACAGGGGGCATGGAAACACCATATATTTT. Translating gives CASSPDRGHGNTIYF. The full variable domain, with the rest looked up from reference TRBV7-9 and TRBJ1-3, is DTGVSQNPRHKITKRGQNVTFRCDPISEHNRLYWYRQTLGQGPEFLTYFQNEAQLEKSRLLSDRFSAERPKGSFSTLEIQRTEQGDSAMYLCASSPDRGHGNTIYFGEGSWLTVV.

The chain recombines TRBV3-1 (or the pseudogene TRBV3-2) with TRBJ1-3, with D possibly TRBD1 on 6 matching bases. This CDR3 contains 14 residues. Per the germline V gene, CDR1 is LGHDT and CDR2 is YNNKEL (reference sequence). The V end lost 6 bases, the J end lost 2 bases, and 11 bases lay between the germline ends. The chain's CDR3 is CASSIRGTGNTIYF. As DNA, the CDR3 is TGTGCCAGCAGTATCAGGGGCACTGGAAACACCATATATTTT.

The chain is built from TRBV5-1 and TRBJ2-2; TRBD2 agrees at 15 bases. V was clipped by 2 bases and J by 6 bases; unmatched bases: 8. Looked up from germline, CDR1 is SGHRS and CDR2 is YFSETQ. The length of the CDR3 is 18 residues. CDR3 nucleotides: TGCGCCAGCAGCTTTGGTGGACTAGCGGGAGGGGTTTCCGGGGAGCTGTTTTTT. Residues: CASSFGGLAGGVSGELFF.

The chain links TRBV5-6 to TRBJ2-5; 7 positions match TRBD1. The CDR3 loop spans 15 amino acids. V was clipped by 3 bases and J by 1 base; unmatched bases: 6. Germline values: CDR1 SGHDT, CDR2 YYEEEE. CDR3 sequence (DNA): TGTGCCAGCAGCTCTGACAGGGCGCGCCAAGAGACCCAGTACTTC. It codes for CASSSDRARQETQYF.

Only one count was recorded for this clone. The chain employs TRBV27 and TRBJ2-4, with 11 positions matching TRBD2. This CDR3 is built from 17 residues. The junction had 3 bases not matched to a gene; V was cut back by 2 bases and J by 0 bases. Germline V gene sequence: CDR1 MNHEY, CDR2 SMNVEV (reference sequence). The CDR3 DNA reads TGTGCCAGCAGTTTACTGCTAGCGGGAGGAGCCAAAAACATTCAGTACTTC. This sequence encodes CASSLLLAGGAKNIQYF.

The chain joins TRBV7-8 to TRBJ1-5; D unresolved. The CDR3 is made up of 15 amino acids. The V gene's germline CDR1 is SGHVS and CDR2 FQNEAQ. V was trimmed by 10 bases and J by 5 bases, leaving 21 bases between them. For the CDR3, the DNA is TGTGCCACCTCGGAAGGTGGAGGAGGCCATCAGCCCCAGCATTTT. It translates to CATSEGGGGHQPQHF.

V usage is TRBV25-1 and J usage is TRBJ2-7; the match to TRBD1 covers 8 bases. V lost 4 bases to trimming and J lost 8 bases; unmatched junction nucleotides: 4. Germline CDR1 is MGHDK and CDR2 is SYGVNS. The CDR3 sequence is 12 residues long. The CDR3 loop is CASSADRGQQYV. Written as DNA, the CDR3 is TGTGCCAGCAGTGCCGACAGGGGACAGCAGTACGTC.

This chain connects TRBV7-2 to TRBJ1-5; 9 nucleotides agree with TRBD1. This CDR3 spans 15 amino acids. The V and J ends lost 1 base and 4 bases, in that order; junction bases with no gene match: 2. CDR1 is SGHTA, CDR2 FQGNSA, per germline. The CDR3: CASSLGTGVNQPQHF. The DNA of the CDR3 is TGTGCCAGCAGCTTAGGGACAGGGGTGAATCAGCCCCAGCATTTT.

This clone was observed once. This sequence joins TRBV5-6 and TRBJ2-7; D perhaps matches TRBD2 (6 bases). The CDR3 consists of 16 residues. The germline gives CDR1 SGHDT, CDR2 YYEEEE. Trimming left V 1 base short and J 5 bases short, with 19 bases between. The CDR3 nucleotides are TGTGCCAGCAGCTTGTGGCCGGGAGTGCCGAGCGACGAGCAGTACTTC. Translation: CASSLWPGVPSDEQYF.

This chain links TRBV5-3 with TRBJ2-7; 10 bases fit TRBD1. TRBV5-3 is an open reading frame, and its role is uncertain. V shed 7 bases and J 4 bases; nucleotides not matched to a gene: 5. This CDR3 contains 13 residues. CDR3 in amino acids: CARPDRGKYEQYV. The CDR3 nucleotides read TGTGCCAGACCGGACAGGGGGAAATACGAGCAGTACGTC.

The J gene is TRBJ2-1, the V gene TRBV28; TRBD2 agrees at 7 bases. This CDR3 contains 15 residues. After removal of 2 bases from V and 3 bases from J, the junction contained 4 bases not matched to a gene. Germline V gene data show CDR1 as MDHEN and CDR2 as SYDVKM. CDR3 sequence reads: CASSLMRERYNEQFF. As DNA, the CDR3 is TGTGCCAGCAGTTTAATGCGGGAGCGCTACAATGAGCAGTTCTTC.